The 20 T cell receptor beta chains reported below all come from one sample, sequenced in a study of blood T cell repertoires in COVID-19. Only in-frame clones appear in the TCRdb table, and some are missing; sequencing was by immunoSEQ multiplex PCR. The sample lists 150,000 to 200,000 clones; 70% to 85% were seen once. The specimen sequenced was peripheral blood. The receptors stem from a woman aged 30 to 39 with acute or convalescent COVID-19.

The chain has TRBV9 and TRBJ2-7; 8 positions match TRBD1. V dropped 0 bases and J dropped 4; count of bases not matched to a gene: 6. From germline, CDR1 is SGDLS and CDR2 YYNGEE. The CDR3 totals 15 residues. The DNA for the CDR3 is TGTGCCAGCAGCGTAGATCCCAGGGGGCTTTACGAGCAGTACTTC. It codes for CASSVDPRGLYEQYF.

This clone has a single count. The chain is built from TRBV7-2 and TRBJ2-5; possible D gene TRBD2, 6 bases. The CDR3 is 14 residues long. Germline V CDR1 and CDR2: SGHTA, FQGNSA. Deletions cut 7 bases from V and 5 bases from J, with 17 bases between. In nucleotides, the CDR3 is TGTGCCAGCATCCCAAGCTCGGGAGTGGAGACCCAGTACTTC. It is translated as CASIPSSGVETQYF.

The chain joins TRBV27 to TRBJ2-7; D gene ambiguous. The CDR3 totals 13 residues. Trimming cost V 7 bases and J 3 bases, with 13 bases left between them. Germline V lookup: CDR1 MNHEY, CDR2 SMNVEV (reference sequence). The CDR3 region has the DNA TGTGCCAGCATAAGAAGTGGTAGCTACGAGCAGTACTTC. It codes for CASIRSGSYEQYF.

The J gene is TRBJ2-3, the V gene TRBV18; no reliable D call. The V gene's germline CDR1 is KGHSH and CDR2 LQKENI. The V gene lost 6 bases and the J gene lost 2 bases, with 6 bases spanning the gap. CDR3 length: 12 amino acids. This chain's CDR3 is CASSRTTDTQYF. Here the CDR3 DNA reads TGTGCCAGCTCCAGAACCACAGATACGCAGTATTTT.

This clone came up many times. The chain has TRBV5-1 and TRBJ1-1; maybe TRBD1 (6 bases). The CDR3 contains 18 residues. The germline CDR1 and CDR2 sequences are SGHRS and YFSETQ. V lost 1 base to trimming and J lost 0 bases, with 19 bases between them. The CDR3 here is CASSLLAGASQVNTEAFF. For the CDR3, the DNA is TGCGCCAGCAGCTTGCTCGCGGGGGCCTCCCAGGTGAACACTGAAGCTTTCTTT.

This chain connects TRBV5-4 to TRBJ1-4; D perhaps matches TRBD1 (6 bases). Trimming took off 0 bases at V and 5 bases at J, with 11 bases between the two ends. The germline CDR1 and CDR2 sequences are SGHNT and YYREEE (reference sequence). The CDR3 spans 15 residues. The CDR3 is CASSLAVTGNEKLFF. The CDR3 DNA is TGTGCCAGCAGCTTGGCCGTAACAGGGAATGAAAAACTGTTTTTT.

The chain joins TRBV28 to TRBJ1-2; no clear D gene. The CDR3 covers 12 residues. V was cut by 8 bases and J by 2 bases, with 9 bases left in between. Germline V gene sequence: CDR1 MDHEN, CDR2 SYDVKM. The CDR3 bases are TGTGCCAGCGGTCCTACCAACTATGGCTACACCTTC. It specifies CASGPTNYGYTF.

The chain joins TRBV9 to TRBJ1-4; D is unclear. V gave up 4 bases and J gave up 3 bases, with 13 bases separating them. The V gene's germline CDR1 is SGDLS and CDR2 YYNGEE. The CDR3 spans 15 residues. CDR3 loop: CASSPWANPNEKLFF. CDR3 in DNA: TGTGCCAGCAGCCCTTGGGCCAATCCTAATGAAAAACTGTTTTTT.

This clone was counted at least ten times. The chain has TRBV6-2 or TRBV6-3 and TRBJ1-1; TRBD1 matches 9 bases. From germline, CDR1 is MNHEY and CDR2 SVGEGT. The length of the CDR3 is 17 residues. V lost 2 bases and J lost 1; bases outside the gene matches: 8. CDR3 protein: CASSYPSGTGKNTEAFF. DNA for the CDR3: TGTGCCAGCAGTTACCCAAGTGGGACAGGGAAGAACACTGAAGCTTTCTTT.

This clone appeared once. The CDR3 sequence: CASSYHPTSGASYNEQFF. Written as DNA, the CDR3 is TGTGCCAGCAGCTACCACCCTACGAGCGGGGCCTCCTACAATGAGCAGTTCTTC. The chain recombines TRBV11-2 with TRBJ2-1; 7 bases match TRBD2. The CDR3 totals 18 residues. CDR1 and CDR2 from the germline V gene are SGHAT and FQNNGV. Germline trimming cut 4 bases from V and 0 bases from J; bases unmatched to any gene: 12.

This chain connects TRBV28 to TRBJ1-6; D is unclear. The germline V gene has CDR1 MDHEN and CDR2 SYDVKM. The length of the CDR3 is 11 residues. V was trimmed by 7 bases and J by 14 bases, leaving 12 bases between them. CDR3 amino acids: CASNSPPTLHF. The CDR3 DNA follows: TGTGCCAGCAATTCCCCCCCAACCCTCCACTTT.

This rearrangement joins TRBV12-5 to TRBJ2-2; TRBD2 might be the D (5 bases). Trimming shortened V by 4 bases and J by 6 bases, and 12 bases separated the two germline ends. Per the germline V gene, CDR1 is LGHNT and CDR2 is FRNRAP. CDR3 length equals 14 residues. Here the CDR3 reads CASGWGAAAGELFF. Written as DNA, the CDR3 is TGTGCTAGTGGTTGGGGAGCGGCGGCCGGGGAGCTGTTTTTT.

The genes are TRBV11-2 and TRBJ1-1; 7 nucleotides match TRBD1. The germline gives CDR1 SGHAT, CDR2 FQNNGV. V shed 3 bases, J shed 6 bases, and the junction held 13 bases outside the gene matches. The CDR3 contains 16 residues. This CDR3 reads CASSFFTGTEGPEAFF. The CDR3 DNA is TGTGCCAGCAGCTTTTTCACCGGGACAGAAGGGCCTGAAGCTTTCTTT.

This clone was detected a few times. The chain combines TRBV5-4 with TRBJ1-6; perhaps TRBD1 as D (6 bases). V was pared by 3 bases and J by 7 bases, with 14 bases between. CDR1 SGHNT and CDR2 YYREEE come from the germline V gene (reference sequence). This CDR3 is 15 amino acids long. The CDR3 DNA reads as TGTGCCAGCAGCTCGATACAGGGACGGAATTCACCCCTCCACTTT. Encoded protein: CASSSIQGRNSPLHF.

The CDR3 DNA reads as TGTGCCAGCAGCTTAGTCGGGGGTTCTCGAGAAGCTTTCTTT. This sequence encodes CASSLVGGSREAFF. This chain uses TRBV11-2 with TRBJ1-1; D is possibly TRBD1 (5 bases). Deletions cut 1 base from V and 8 bases from J, with 14 bases between. Germline V gives CDR1 SGHAT, CDR2 FQNNGV. This CDR3 spans 14 amino acids.

The chain uses TRBV5-6 and TRBJ1-5, with D perhaps TRBD1 (5 bases). The CDR3 spans 15 residues. Trimming took 0 bases from V and 6 from J, leaving 13 bases between them. Per the germline V gene, CDR1 is SGHDT and CDR2 is YYEEEE. The CDR3 is CASSLGPRGGQPQHF. CDR3 sequence (DNA): TGTGCCAGCAGCTTGGGGCCAAGGGGCGGTCAGCCCCAGCATTTT. Together with reference TRBV5-6 and TRBJ1-5, the CDR3 gives the full variable domain: DAGVTQSPTHLIKTRGQQVTLRCSPKSGHDTVSWYQQALGQGPQFIFQYYEEEERQRGNFPDRFSGHQFPNYSSELNVNALLLGDSALYLCASSLGPRGGQPQHFGDGTRLSIL.

The chain couples TRBV27 to TRBJ1-6, with 7 bases fitting TRBD1. Germline V lookup: CDR1 MNHEY, CDR2 SMNVEV (reference sequence). The CDR3 runs 12 residues. Trimming took 3 bases from V and 12 from J; bases not matched to a gene: 2. CDR3 coding DNA: TGTGCCAGCAGTTTCGGGACAGAACCCCTCCACTTT. Encoded protein: CASSFGTEPLHF.

V and J are TRBV15 and TRBJ1-1; the match to TRBD1 covers 7 bases. Germline V CDR1 and CDR2: LNHNV, YYDKDF (reference sequence). After removal of 3 bases from V and 11 bases from J, the junction contained 9 bases not matched to a gene. This CDR3 has 13 amino acids. The CDR3 protein is CATSRVDRARAFF. Here the CDR3 DNA reads TGTGCCACCAGCAGGGTTGACAGGGCCAGGGCTTTCTTT.

This clone occurred once. This chain joins TRBV6-5 and TRBJ1-2; 7 nucleotides match TRBD1. The V gene end was trimmed by 5 bases and the J gene end by 4 bases; junction bases not matched to a gene: 10. The CDR3 has 15 residues. Germline V gives CDR1 MNHEY, CDR2 SVGAGI. CDR3 DNA sequence: TGTGCCAGCAGTAGGATGGGACAGCCAACCTATGGCTACACCTTC. Translated: CASSRMGQPTYGYTF.

The V call is TRBV6-2 or TRBV6-3, the J call TRBJ1-2; D possibly corresponds to TRBD1 (6 bases). Trimming stripped 1 base from V and 2 bases from J, with 11 bases between. This CDR3 is built from 15 residues. Germline values: CDR1 MNHEY, CDR2 SVGEGT. The CDR3 region is CASSYFGQPNYGYTF. The CDR3 coding sequence is TGTGCCAGCAGTTACTTCGGACAGCCGAACTATGGCTACACCTTC.